The rows below give T cell receptor beta chains drawn from one sample of a study of CD8+ T cells in alopecia areata. The method was immunoSEQ multiplex PCR; TCRdb's version includes in-frame clones alone and lacks a portion of them. The sample yields 95,000 to 100,000 clones, about three fifths seen once. The sequenced sample was CD8+ T cells sorted from blood, obtained between weeks 55 and 70, from a patient treated with tofacitinib. The receptors were gathered from a human donor with alopecia areata. Each CDR3 is given with its conserved first and last residue. A D gene is named only where the DNA matches it firmly. Clone size is given for some rows only: seen once, a few or many times, or a class if the clone is expanded.

CDR3 length	V gene	J gene	clone size	D gene	CDR3 DNA	CDR3 protein
14	TRBV2	TRBJ2-7	.	.	TGTGCCAGCAGGCCTCCTAGCTTTATGGACGAGCAGTACTTC	CASRPPSFMDEQYF
12	TRBV2	TRBJ1-2	.	.	TGTGCCAGCAGTGAAGAAGGGGATGGCTACACCTTC	CASSEEGDGYTF
18	TRBV10-1	TRBJ2-3	.	TRBD1	TGCGCCAGCAGTGAGTCTCATTGGACAGGCCCTGGGGCAGATACGCAGTATTTT	CASSESHWTGPGADTQYF
13	TRBV29-1	TRBJ1-1	.	.	TGCAGCGCCACCTCAGGGTTTGGTACTGAAGCTTTCTTT	CSATSGFGTEAFF
18	TRBV2	TRBJ2-4	.	TRBD2	TGTGCCAGCCTGGGGGAGGGGCAGCACCTTGGGACCAAAAACATTCAGTACTTC	CASLGEGQHLGTKNIQYF
15	TRBV5-1	TRBJ2-5	.	.	TGCGCCAGCAGCTTGGACAGGACGTACCAAGAGACCCAGTACTTC	CASSLDRTYQETQYF
15	TRBV13	TRBJ1-3	.	TRBD1	TGTGCCAGCAGCCCACCGACAGGGGCTGGAAACACCATATATTTT	CASSPPTGAGNTIYF
11	TRBV14	TRBJ1-1	.	.	TGTGCCAGCAGCTCATCAGGGTTTCCTTTCTTT	CASSSSGFPFF
12	TRBV7-9	TRBJ1-5	.	.	TGTGCCAGCAGCTTACCCGGCCAGCCCCAGCATTTT	CASSLPGQPQHF
14	TRBV27	TRBJ2-7	many	TRBD2	TGTGCCAGCAGTCGGGGGACTAGCGACTACGAGCAGTACTTC	CASSRGTSDYEQYF
15	TRBV6-1	TRBJ2-6	.	.	TGTGCCAGCAGTGAAAGGGCATCCGGGGCCAACGTCCTGACTTTC	CASSERASGANVLTF
15	TRBV19	TRBJ1-4	.	.	TGTGCCAGTAGTGCCGAAGGGGCAACTAATGAAAAACTGTTTTTT	CASSAEGATNEKLFF
12	TRBV27	TRBJ1-1	.	.	TGTGCCAGCAGTAGAGGTGGCACTGAAGCTTTCTTT	CASSRGGTEAFF
14	TRBV25-1	TRBJ2-7	few	.	TGTGCCACCAAACCGGGGGACTCCTCCTACGAGCAGTACTTC	CATKPGDSSYEQYF
11	TRBV25-1	TRBJ1-1	.	.	TGTGCCAGCAAGGGCGGGACTGAAGCTTTCTTT	CASKGGTEAFF
18	TRBV4-1	TRBJ2-3	.	TRBD2	TGCGCCAGCAGCCAAACTAGCGGGGGGGCGTTTAGCACAGATACGCAGTATTTT	CASSQTSGGAFSTDTQYF